This T cell receptor beta chain was identified during a study of OX40 agonist ivuxolimab in advanced cancers. At the level of the study: Anti-PD-1, anti-PD-L1 or anti-CTLA-4 therapy given earlier was allowed, and 40% had some. Three individuals attained partial responses, comprising one hepatocellular carcinoma case and two cutaneous melanoma cases.

Findings of the study overall: Not determined was the antigen specificity of the expanded peripheral T cells.

The protocol was immunoSEQ multiplex PCR, while the TCRdb copy is restricted to in-frame clones and leaves out a portion. The sample lists 60,000 to 75,000 clones; approximately 87% were seen once. In the case of this clone: Its antigen is undetermined.

The source material was CD4+ or CD8+ T cells sorted from blood, sampled in a trial of the OX40 agonist ivuxolimab. The receptor was isolated from an adult with an advanced solid tumor such as melanoma, head and neck, liver or kidney cancer.

This chain's CDR3 is CASSLVRGFNEKLFF. Written as DNA, the CDR3 is TGTGCCAGCAGCTTAGTTCGGGGGTTTAATGAAAAACTGTTTTTT. The chain joins TRBV11-3 to TRBJ1-4; perhaps TRBD1 as D (5 bases). Deletions cut 1 base from V and 4 bases from J, with 10 bases between. This CDR3 is built from 15 residues. From germline, CDR1 is SGHNT and CDR2 YENEEA.